What follows describes a single T cell receptor (beta chain). Trimming removed 1 base at V and 6 bases at J, with 13 bases between. Germline values: CDR1 SGHTA, CDR2 FQGNSA. This CDR3 is built from 15 residues. The method was immunoSEQ multiplex PCR; TCRdb's version includes in-frame clones alone and lacks a portion of them. Of some 300,000 clones in the sample, 85% to 90% are singletons; the top ten hold approximately 2%. This record comes from a study of blood T cell repertoires in COVID-19. The chain combines TRBV7-2 with TRBJ2-1; D is unclear. The sequencing sample was made of peripheral blood. The clonotype was recovered from a woman in her twenties or thirties with COVID-19, enrolled during active disease. DNA for the CDR3: TGTGCCAGCAGCTTAGGCCCCACGCGCCGCAATGAGCAGTTCTTC. Residues: CASSLGPTRRNEQFF.